This is a list of T cell receptor beta chains from one sample in a study of OX40 agonist ivuxolimab in advanced cancers. Measured with immunoSEQ multiplex PCR; TCRdb has only the in-frame clones, and not every one. Seen here are approximately 24,000 clones, about 85% observed once, and the top ten hold approximately 35%. Sequenced material: CD4+ or CD8+ T cells sorted from blood, taken in a trial of the OX40 agonist ivuxolimab. These receptors all stem from an adult with an advanced solid tumor such as melanoma, head and neck, liver or kidney cancer. Each CDR3 is given with its conserved first and last residue. A D gene is named only where the DNA matches it firmly. Part of the rows lack a size; the others show once, few, many or a class for expanded clones.

- | TRBJ2-7 | TRBV6-1 | - | CASSEDLRDFATPGWGEQYF | TGTGCCAGCAGTGAAGACCTACGAGATTTTGCGACTCCGGGTTGGGGCGAGCAGTACTTC
- | TRBJ2-7 | TRBV9 | - | CASGGSSYEQYF | TGTGCCAGCGGGGGTAGCTCCTACGAGCAGTACTTC
- | TRBJ2-1 | TRBV14 | - | CASSQTGGVEFF | TGTGCCAGCAGCCAGACGGGGGGCGTGGAGTTCTTC
- | TRBJ2-7 | TRBV5-1 | TRBD1 | CASTAGGADEQYF | TGCGCCAGCACCGCAGGGGGCGCGGACGAGCAGTACTTC
- | TRBJ2-2 | TRBV28 | - | CASSPTFRKPSGQPPGELFF | TGTGCCAGCAGTCCAACCTTCCGAAAACCCAGCGGCCAGCCCCCCGGGGAGCTGTTTTTT
- | TRBJ1-4 | TRBV2 | - | CASSEGSEKLFF | TGTGCCAGCAGTGAGGGCAGTGAAAAACTGTTTTTT
- | TRBJ2-3 | TRBV9 | TRBD2 | CASSLLAGGNTDTQYF | TGTGCCAGCAGCTTGCTAGCGGGGGGAAACACAGATACGCAGTATTTT
- | TRBJ2-7 | TRBV7-2 | TRBD1 | CASSLARAGGSYEQYF | TGTGCCAGCAGCTTAGCCCGGGCAGGGGGCTCCTACGAGCAGTACTTC
- | TRBJ1-5 | TRBV28 | - | CASSIGGVNQPQHF | TGTGCCAGCAGTATAGGGGGGGTCAATCAGCCCCAGCATTTT
once | TRBJ2-2 | TRBV5-4 | TRBD1 | CASSFSATGETGELFF | TGTGCCAGCAGCTTTAGTGCGACAGGGGAAACCGGGGAGCTGTTTTTT
once | TRBJ1-2 | TRBV6-6 | - | CASSYSRETYGYTF | TGTGCCAGCAGTTACTCCAGGGAAACCTATGGCTACACCTTC
- | TRBJ2-2 | TRBV18 | - | CASSPYMSTGELFF | TGTGCCAGCTCACCTTACATGTCCACCGGGGAGCTGTTTTTT
- | TRBJ1-1 | TRBV19 | - | CASSIGGIAEAFF | TGTGCCAGTAGTATCGGGGGAATTGCTGAAGCTTTCTTT
- | TRBJ2-5 | TRBV28 | TRBD1 | CASSLNRGPETQYF | TGTGCCAGCAGTCTAAACAGGGGCCCAGAGACCCAGTACTTC
- | TRBJ1-2 | TRBV10-3 | - | CAISEGGGTLTYYRANYGYTF | TGTGCCATCAGTGAAGGAGGGGGGACCTTAACATACTACAGAGCTAACTATGGCTACACCTTC
few | TRBJ1-1 | TRBV6-1 | - | CASSYSEAFF | TGTGCCAGCAGTTACTCTGAAGCTTTCTTT
- | TRBJ2-7 | TRBV6-5 | - | CASRSYEQYF | TGTGCCAGTAGAAGCTACGAGCAGTACTTC
- | TRBJ1-1 | TRBV7-8 | - | CASSLFPSNWAEAFF | TGTGCCAGCAGCTTATTCCCATCAAATTGGGCTGAAGCTTTCTTT
- | TRBJ2-7 | TRBV6-5 | - | CASSYSIYTTYEQYF | TGTGCCAGCAGTTACTCAATCTACACAACCTACGAGCAGTACTTC
- | TRBJ2-7 | TRBV28 | - | CASSLSSGEQYF | TGTGCCAGCAGTTTATCTTCGGGCGAGCAGTACTTC
- | TRBJ2-1 | TRBV6-5 | - | CASRGLAYNEQFF | TGTGCCAGCCGAGGGTTGGCCTACAATGAGCAGTTCTTC
- | TRBJ2-7 | TRBV27 | TRBD1 | CASSPYPDRVGYEQYF | TGTGCCAGCAGCCCCTATCCGGACAGGGTAGGCTACGAGCAGTACTTC
few | TRBJ1-1 | TRBV6-5 | - | CASSYSTEAFF | TGTGCCAGCAGTTACTCGACGGAAGCTTTCTTT
- | TRBJ1-6 | TRBV9 | - | CASSVESSGERGSPLHF | TGTGCCAGCAGCGTAGAGTCATCCGGGGAAAGAGGTTCACCCCTCCACTTT
- | TRBJ2-3 | TRBV13 | TRBD2 | CASSPGGAGVVLGTDTQYF | TGTGCCAGCAGCCCTGGGGGTGCGGGAGTCGTATTGGGCACAGATACGCAGTATTTT
- | TRBJ2-2 | TRBV7-2 | - | CASSPNLATTRGGELFF | TGTGCCAGCAGTCCGAACTTGGCGACTACGCGAGGCGGGGAGCTGTTTTTT
- | TRBJ2-6 | TRBV9 | - | CASSFSPRDAGANVLTF | TGTGCCAGCAGCTTCAGCCCCAGGGATGCTGGGGCCAACGTCCTGACTTTC
- | TRBJ2-7 | TRBV19 | TRBD2 | CASSRTLGLAGSYEQYF | TGTGCCAGTAGTAGGACGCTCGGACTAGCGGGATCCTACGAGCAGTACTTC
- | TRBJ2-3 | TRBV19 | - | CASSILGIGTDTQYF | TGTGCCAGTAGTATTCTGGGGATCGGTACAGATACGCAGTATTTT
- | TRBJ2-7 | TRBV5-5 | - | CASSLAWTDRHEQYF | TGTGCCAGCAGCTTGGCCTGGACAGACAGGCACGAGCAGTACTTC
- | TRBJ1-2 | TRBV15 | TRBD1 | CATSKNRGQNYGYTF | TGTGCCACCAGCAAGAACAGGGGGCAGAACTATGGCTACACCTTC
- | TRBJ2-1 | TRBV7-6 | TRBD2 | CASSLGLASLKFF | TGTGCCAGCAGCTTGGGACTAGCGAGTTTGAAGTTCTTC
- | TRBJ2-1 | TRBV29-1 | - | CSVDAGPSYNEQFF | TGCAGCGTTGACGCAGGGCCCTCCTACAATGAGCAGTTCTTC
once | TRBJ1-5 | TRBV19 | TRBD1 | CASSIPRGHGQPQHF | TGTGCCAGTAGTATTCCCAGGGGGCATGGTCAGCCCCAGCATTTT
- | TRBJ2-1 | TRBV2 | - | CASSDGGYNEQFF | TGTGCCAGCAGTGACGGCGGGTACAATGAGCAGTTCTTC
- | TRBJ2-7 | TRBV5-4 | - | CASSLSSDYSYEQYF | TGTGCCAGCAGCTTGAGCTCGGACTACTCCTACGAGCAGTACTTC
- | TRBJ1-5 | TRBV7-8 | - | CASSLGQDVLTTNQPQHF | TGTGCCAGCAGCTTAGGACAGGACGTCCTAACCACCAATCAGCCCCAGCATTTT
- | TRBJ2-2 | TRBV19 | TRBD1 | CASSNWTGQNTGELFF | TGTGCCAGTAGTAATTGGACAGGCCAGAACACCGGGGAGCTGTTTTTT
- | TRBJ2-7 | TRBV11-2 | - | CASSLLGYSYEQYF | TGTGCCAGCAGCTTACTAGGGTACTCCTACGAGCAGTACTTC
- | TRBJ1-3 | TRBV9 | - | CASSGAGDSGNTIYF | TGTGCCAGCAGCGGAGCTGGGGACTCTGGAAACACCATATATTTT
- | TRBJ2-7 | TRBV29-1 | - | CSVEVANHYEQYF | TGCAGCGTTGAAGTGGCTAACCACTACGAGCAGTACTTC
- | TRBJ2-5 | TRBV12-1 | - | CASSCTTSGKAGTQYF | TGTGCCAGCAGCTGCACTACTAGCGGGAAAGCCGGGACCCAGTACTTC
few | TRBJ2-1 | TRBV27 | - | CASSLYNEQFF | TGTGCCAGCAGTTTATACAATGAGCAGTTCTTC
- | TRBJ1-2 | TRBV28 | - | CASSFSDGYTF | TGTGCCAGCAGTTTCTCAGATGGCTACACCTTC
- | TRBJ2-3 | TRBV30 | - | CAWSRGLTDTQYF | TGTGCCTGGAGTCGGGGACTCACAGATACGCAGTATTTT
once | TRBJ2-1 | TRBV18 | TRBD2 | CASSPPISGSNEQFF | TGTGCCAGCTCACCACCGATAAGCGGGAGCAATGAGCAGTTCTTC
once | TRBJ2-1 | TRBV19 | - | CACTLSGGSSYNEQFF | TGTGCCTGTACCCTTTCCGGGGGAAGCTCCTACAATGAGCAGTTCTTC
- | TRBJ2-2 | TRBV5-4 | TRBD1 | CASSLGDRANTGELFF | TGTGCCAGCAGCTTGGGGGACAGGGCTAACACCGGGGAGCTGTTTTTT
once | TRBJ2-1 | TRBV19 | TRBD2 | CASSITSGRGNEQFF | TGTGCCAGTAGTATTACTAGCGGGAGAGGTAATGAGCAGTTCTTC